This T cell receptor beta chain was recorded in a study of cytomegalovirus exposure and HLA in healthy donors. With regard to this clone: The target antigen is unknown.

The PCR used 60 Vbeta and 13 Jbeta primers. Libraries were prepared by immunoSEQ multiplex PCR; TCRdb keeps only in-frame clonotypes and omits some of them. The sample has roughly 190,000 clones; more than 75% are singletons. The germline V and J ends were trimmed by 5 bases and 6 bases, with 14 bases remaining between them. The length of the CDR3 is 13 residues. Germline assignment: CDR1 SGHAT and CDR2 FQNNGV. General study points: V- and J-gene trimming in TCR beta was tied to a missense DCLRE1C variant by an analysis performed later.

This sequence originates from a man under 40 in good health and CMV-seronegative. The sequenced sample was PBMCs. The chain joins TRBV11-2 to TRBJ2-7; D unclear. CDR3 DNA: TGTGCCAGCAGCCGAATTGAGAGTCCCGAGCAGTACTTC. Its translation is CASSRIESPEQYF.